Presented here are 25 T cell receptor beta chains from one specimen sequenced in a study of T cell responses to AZD1222 COVID-19 vaccine. The repertoire was sequenced with immunoSEQ multiplex PCR; TCRdb's copy has only in-frame clones and lacks some. This repertoire shows 200,000 or so clones, around nine tenths found once; its top ten account for roughly 7.7%. This specimen was peripheral blood, taken on day 0 of AZD1222 vaccination. The receptors here all came from an adult in good health.

J is TRBJ2-7 and V is TRBV9; D is tentatively TRBD1 or TRBD2 (6 bases each). Germline values: CDR1 SGDLS, CDR2 YYNGEE. The CDR3 contains 14 residues. The V end was cut by 0 bases, the J end by 3 bases, with 10 bases between. The DNA of the CDR3 is TGTGCCAGCAGCGTAGGCGGGACACTCTACGAGCAGTACTTC. Encoded protein: CASSVGGTLYEQYF.

V gene TRBV7-6 combines with J gene TRBJ2-2, with D possibly being TRBD1 (7 bases). Germline lookup yields CDR1 SGHVS and CDR2 FNYEAQ. Trimming removed 5 bases at V and 5 bases at J, with 18 bases between. The CDR3 is made up of 16 amino acids. The CDR3, as DNA: TGTGCCAGCAGCCCAAATCGACAGGGAGGAACCGGGGAGCTGTTTTTT. Amino acids: CASSPNRQGGTGELFF.

The CDR3 DNA reads as TGCAGCGAGGGGGGGGGTTCAGATACGCAGTATTTT. Translation: CSEGGGSDTQYF. This chain links TRBV29-1 with TRBJ2-3, with D possibly matching TRBD2 (7 bases). The CDR3 has 12 amino acids. The V gene lost 7 bases and the J gene lost 4 bases, with 12 bases spanning the gap. CDR1 is SQVTM, CDR2 ANQGSEA, per germline.

V usage is TRBV7-3 and J usage is TRBJ2-5; D possibly corresponds to TRBD1 (6 bases). Trimming took 6 bases from V and 1 from J, leaving 12 bases between them. CDR3 size: 14 residues. Germline loops: CDR1 SGHTA, CDR2 FQGTGA. CDR3 nucleotide sequence: TGTGCCAGCAGTCCGGGACACCGCCAAGAGACCCAGTACTTC. Amino acids: CASSPGHRQETQYF.

The chain is built from TRBV6-5 and TRBJ1-6; 8 bases fit TRBD1. Looked up from germline, CDR1 is MNHEY and CDR2 is SVGAGI. CDR3 size: 15 residues. Trimming removed 5 bases from V and 8 bases from J; junction bases left unmatched: 8. This chain's CDR3 is CASSTDRGADSPLHF. The CDR3 region has the DNA TGTGCCAGCAGTACCGACAGGGGCGCCGATTCACCCCTCCACTTT.

The chain combines TRBV23-1 with TRBJ2-7; unclear D gene. TRBV23-1 is assigned to the ORF class and has an uncertain function. This CDR3 contains 18 residues. Trimming removed 2 bases at V and 3 bases at J, with 23 bases between. The CDR3 region is CASSQKKRTLEALYEQYF. CDR3 bases: TGCGCCAGCAGTCAAAAAAAACGGACCCTAGAAGCCCTCTACGAGCAGTACTTC.

This chain joins TRBV19 and TRBJ1-5; D not certain. The CDR3 spans 15 residues. The V gene's germline CDR1 is LNHDA and CDR2 SQIVND (reference sequence). Trimming removed 5 bases from V and 2 bases from J, with 13 bases in between. This CDR3 is CASSSFGEGNQPQHF. The CDR3 nucleotides read TGTGCCAGTAGTTCATTCGGGGAGGGCAATCAGCCCCAGCATTTT. The full variable domain, its missing parts supplied by reference TRBV19 and TRBJ1-5, is DGGITQSPKYLFRKEGQNVTLSCEQNLNHDAMYWYRQDPGQGLRLIYYSQIVNDFQKGDIAEGYSVSREKKESFPLTVTSAQKNPTAFYLCASSSFGEGNQPQHFGDGTRLSIL.

The chain uses TRBV5-1 and TRBJ1-2; D gene ambiguous. The CDR3 has 14 residues. Deletions cut 4 bases from V and 8 bases from J, with 18 bases between. The germline gives CDR1 SGHRS, CDR2 YFSETQ. DNA for the CDR3: TGCGCCAGCAGCCAGGAGCCAATTGATTCCGGCTACACCTTC. As protein: CASSQEPIDSGYTF. Full variable domain (missing parts from reference TRBV5-1 and TRBJ1-2): KAGVTQTPRYLIKTRGQQVTLSCSPISGHRSVSWYQQTPGQGLQFLFEYFSETQRNKGNFPGRFSGRQFSNSRSEMNVSTLELGDSALYLCASSQEPIDSGYTFGSGTRLTVV.

This clone was counted once. The J gene is TRBJ2-7, the V gene TRBV5-5; D unclear. V lost 4 bases and J 4 bases, leaving 9 bases between the germline ends. The CDR3 extends over 12 amino acids. The V gene's germline CDR1 is SGHKS and CDR2 YYEKEE (reference sequence). Here the CDR3 DNA reads TGTGCCAGCAGCCCGGTAGGGTACGAGCAGTACTTC. It encodes CASSPVGYEQYF.

The chain couples TRBV27 to TRBJ1-3; 10 nucleotides match TRBD1. V shed 6 bases, J shed 0 bases, and the junction held 2 bases outside the gene matches. This CDR3 has 15 residues. Germline-derived CDR1 and CDR2 are MNHEY and SMNVEV (reference sequence). The chain's CDR3 is CASSRDRGSGNTIYF. The CDR3 DNA sequence: TGTGCCAGCAGCCGGGACAGGGGCTCTGGAAACACCATATATTTT.

V gene TRBV12-3 or TRBV12-4 combines with J gene TRBJ2-2; unclear D gene. The ends were cut back, 4 bases at V and 8 bases at J, with 11 bases in the middle. This CDR3 is 13 amino acids long. CDR3 amino acids: CASSSSAAGELFF. The CDR3 bases are TGTGCCAGCAGTTCGAGTGCCGCTGGGGAGCTGTTTTTT.

The chain recombines TRBV11-2 with TRBJ2-1, with 8 bases lining up with TRBD2. Losses at the gene ends were 4 bases for V and 5 bases for J; bases not matched to a gene: 13. Germline V gives CDR1 SGHAT, CDR2 FQNNGV. This CDR3 is built from 17 residues. In DNA form, the CDR3 reads TGTGCCAGCAGCTCCCTGGGGGGCCAGCGGGGGAACAATGAGCAGTTCTTC. Translating it yields CASSSLGGQRGNNEQFF.

This CDR3 reads CASSPGYTGELFF. The CDR3 region has the DNA TGTGCCAGTAGTCCGGGGTACACCGGGGAGCTGTTTTTT. The chain couples TRBV19 to TRBJ2-2; maybe TRBD2 (5 bases). This CDR3 is built from 13 residues. Trimming pared 5 bases from V and 3 bases from J, leaving 7 bases between. Germline CDR1 LNHDA, CDR2 SQIVND (reference sequence).

J is TRBJ2-7 and V is TRBV19; tentatively, D is TRBD1 or TRBD2 (6 bases each). CDR1 and CDR2 from the germline V gene are LNHDA and SQIVND (reference sequence). This CDR3 comprises 17 residues. Trimming removed 3 bases from V and 5 bases from J, with 23 bases in between. The CDR3 sequence: CASSIGPPGAGLNEQYF. CDR3 in DNA: TGTGCCAGTAGTATCGGACCCCCGGGGGCAGGGTTAAACGAGCAGTACTTC.

The chain joins TRBV6-5 to TRBJ1-2; the D gene is possibly TRBD1 (6 bases). Germline CDR1 reads MNHEY; CDR2 reads SVGAGI. V was pared by 8 bases and J by 2 bases, with 15 bases between. CDR3 size: 14 residues. The CDR3, as DNA: TGTGCCAGCCGTTGGGGACAAGTAAACTATGGCTACACCTTC. Residues: CASRWGQVNYGYTF.

The V and J genes are TRBV6-5 and TRBJ1-2, with a weak D call TRBD1 (6 bases). There are 14 residues in the CDR3. Germline CDR1 MNHEY, CDR2 SVGAGI. V lost 6 bases and J lost 4, with 15 bases in between. CDR3 protein: CASRVLQGTYGYTF. DNA of the CDR3: TGTGCCAGCAGGGTTTTACAGGGTACCTATGGCTACACCTTC.

V and J are TRBV7-2 and TRBJ2-7, with D uncertain. V was trimmed by 5 bases and J by 1 base, leaving 12 bases between them. Germline-derived CDR1 and CDR2 are SGHTA and FQGNSA. This CDR3 spans 14 amino acids. The CDR3 sequence is CASSHLTLSYEQYF. The CDR3 DNA reads TGTGCCAGCAGCCACCTGACTCTATCCTACGAGCAGTACTTC.

The sample holds one count of this clone. The chain couples TRBV27 to TRBJ1-2; D remains ambiguous. V lost 3 bases, J lost 0 bases, and 5 bases lay in between. The CDR3 runs 13 residues. Germline lookup yields CDR1 MNHEY and CDR2 SMNVEV (reference sequence). The CDR3 loop is CASSFTANYGYTF. The CDR3 bases are TGTGCCAGCAGTTTTACAGCTAACTATGGCTACACCTTC.

The rearrangement joins TRBV30 to TRBJ2-6, with 7 bases that match TRBD1. The CDR3 has 17 residues. Germline CDR1 and CDR2: GTSNPN and SVGIG (reference sequence). The J segment lost 2 bases and the V segment lost 3 bases, leaving 10 bases of the junction unmatched. The CDR3, as DNA: TGTGCCTGGAGCGCAGACAGGGTCAGGACTGGGGCCAACGTCCTGACTTTC. Its translation: CAWSADRVRTGANVLTF.

The chain is built from TRBV6-1 and TRBJ1-6, with 9 bases that match TRBD1. The V gene end was trimmed by 1 base and the J gene end by 11 bases; junction bases not matched to a gene: 9. CDR3 length: 16 residues. Per germline, CDR1 MNHNS and CDR2 SASEGT. The CDR3 sequence is CASSEGGTGMRTPLHF. Written as DNA, the CDR3 is TGTGCCAGCAGTGAAGGAGGGACAGGGATGAGGACACCCCTCCACTTT.

CDR3 nucleotides: TGTGCCAGCAGCTCCGGCAGGACGGCTAATCAGCCCCAGCATTTT. Its translation: CASSSGRTANQPQHF. V usage is TRBV7-9 and J usage is TRBJ1-5; D gene ambiguous. The CDR3 covers 15 residues. V was shortened by 4 bases and J by 4 bases, with 14 bases between the two germline ends. The germline gives CDR1 SEHNR, CDR2 FQNEAQ (reference sequence).

In the case of this clone: One end of the junction varies from germline; a read error may be responsible. The genes are TRBV9 and TRBJ2-7; TRBD1 or TRBD2 may be the D gene (5 bases each). Germline CDR1 and CDR2: SGDLS and YYNGEE. This CDR3 is built from 14 residues. For the CDR3, the DNA is TGTGCCAGCGGCGTGGGGGAGCACTCCTACGAGCAGTACTTC. Protein sequence: CASGVGEHSYEQYF.

V usage is TRBV6-5 and J usage is TRBJ2-1, with TRBD2 matching 8 bases. V gave up 10 bases and J gave up 8 bases; unmatched junction bases: 7. CDR3 size: 12 residues. CDR1 MNHEY and CDR2 SVGAGI come from the germline V gene. The CDR3 region has the DNA TGTGCCACCTCGGGGGGGCGGGATGAGCAGTTCTTC. Its translation is CATSGGRDEQFF.

This clone occurred a few times. The rearrangement uses TRBV4-1 and TRBJ1-1, with a possible D match to TRBD1 (6 bases). The ends were cut back, 6 bases at V and 1 base at J, with 18 bases in the middle. Per germline, CDR1 MGHRA and CDR2 YSYEKL. The CDR3 is 16 residues long. The chain's CDR3 is CASSGDKVGANTEAFF. The DNA for the CDR3 is TGCGCCAGCAGTGGGGACAAGGTGGGGGCGAACACTGAAGCTTTCTTT.

Concerning this clone itself: Other nucleotide sequences in the sample specify the same CDR3. The rearrangement links TRBV18 to TRBJ1-5; weak D call: TRBD1 (5 bases). Germline lookup yields CDR1 KGHSH and CDR2 LQKENI. With 3 bases removed from V and 2 bases from J, the gap between germline ends came to 8 bases. The CDR3 spans 14 residues. The CDR3 sequence is CASSPSGGNQPQHF. The CDR3 DNA follows: TGTGCCAGCTCACCCTCGGGGGGCAATCAGCCCCAGCATTTT.